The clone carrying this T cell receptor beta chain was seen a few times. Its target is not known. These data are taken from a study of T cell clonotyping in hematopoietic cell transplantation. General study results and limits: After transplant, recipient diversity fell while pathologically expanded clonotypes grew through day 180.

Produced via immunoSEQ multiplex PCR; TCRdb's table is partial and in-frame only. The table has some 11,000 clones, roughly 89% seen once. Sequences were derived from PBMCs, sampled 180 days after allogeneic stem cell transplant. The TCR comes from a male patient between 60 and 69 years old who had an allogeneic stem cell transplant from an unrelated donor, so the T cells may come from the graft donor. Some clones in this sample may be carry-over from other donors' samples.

The CDR3 here is CASSRGTYNQPQHF. The CDR3 coding sequence is TGTGCCAGCAGCCGGGGGACCTACAATCAGCCCCAGCATTTT. The chain has TRBV7-9 and TRBJ1-5; perhaps TRBD1 as D (5 bases). CDR1 SEHNR and CDR2 FQNEAQ come from the germline V gene (reference sequence). With 5 bases removed from V and 3 bases from J, the gap between germline ends came to 11 bases. The length of the CDR3 is 14 residues.